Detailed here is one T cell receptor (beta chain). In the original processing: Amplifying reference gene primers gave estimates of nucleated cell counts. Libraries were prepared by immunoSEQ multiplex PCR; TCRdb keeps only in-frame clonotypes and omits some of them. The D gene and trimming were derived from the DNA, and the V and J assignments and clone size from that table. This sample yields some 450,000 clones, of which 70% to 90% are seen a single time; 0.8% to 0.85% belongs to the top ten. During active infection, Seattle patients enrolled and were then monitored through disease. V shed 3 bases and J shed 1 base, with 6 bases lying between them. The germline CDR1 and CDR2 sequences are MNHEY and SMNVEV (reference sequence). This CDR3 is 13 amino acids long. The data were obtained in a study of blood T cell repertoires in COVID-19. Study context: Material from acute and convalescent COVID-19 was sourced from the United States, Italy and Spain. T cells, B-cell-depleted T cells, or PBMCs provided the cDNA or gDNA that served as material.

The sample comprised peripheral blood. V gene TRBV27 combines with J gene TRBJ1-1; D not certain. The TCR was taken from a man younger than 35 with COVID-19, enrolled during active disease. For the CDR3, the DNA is TGTGCCAGCAGTTTGACAAAGAACACTGAAGCTTTCTTT. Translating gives CASSLTKNTEAFF.